The entry below gives a single T cell receptor beta chain sequence along with its context. What it binds is unknown. J lost 7 bases, V lost 7 bases, and 9 bases had no gene match. The CDR3 has 15 residues. Germline values: CDR1 SNHLY, CDR2 FYNNEI. Both subsets, CD45RA+ naive and CD45RA-negative memory, were split from the CD4+ cells. Only in-frame clones appear in the TCRdb table, and some are missing; sequencing was by immunoSEQ multiplex PCR. This sample yields about 2.4 million clones, of which over 85% are seen a single time; roughly 0.15% belongs to the top ten. The sample originates from a study of shared clonotypes between healthy human individuals. General study results and limits: Estimated richness values were generally larger in naive subsets than in memory subsets. The study found lower generation probabilities in non-shared clonotypes than in those shared by all four donors.

The sequence was collected from a man aged 18 to 30 in good health. The sequenced sample consisted of naive CD4+ T cells sorted from blood. Indicated subset: CD45RA+ positively selected. This sequence joins TRBV2 and TRBJ1-6; 8 bases fit TRBD1. CDR3 nucleotide sequence: TGTGCCAGCACCGCGACAGGGGCCGAGAATTCACCCCTCCACTTT. Protein product: CASTATGAENSPLHF.